What follows is one T cell receptor (beta chain) and its context. Its antigen is as yet unknown. This specimen comes from a study of T-cell memory formation after mild COVID-19. Study background: TCR clustering was largely donor specific.

Notes on the study in general: Clones that contracted clustered mainly in CM and EM if CD4+ and in EMRA if CD8+. Cross-reactive memory appears to have joined, as suggested by some responding clones showing up in pre-infection memory. Clones shrinking from day 15 to 85 showed even CD4/CD8 mixes; later expanders tilted CD4+.

TCRdb passed the 5' RACE reads through MiXCR, listing each CDR3 protein once. This table holds about 100,000 distinct CDR3 sequences, over 8.5% found once. The CDR3 loop spans 11 amino acids. The V and J ends lost 4 bases and 4 bases respectively, with 8 bases between them. CDR1 and CDR2 from the germline V gene are DFQATT and SNEGSKA (reference sequence). The chain uses TRBV20-1 and TRBJ2-7; D is unclear. The sample comprised PBMCs or a T cell subset sorted from them (not recorded which). This sequence originates from a man in his late teens or twenties who had mild COVID-19 (a few samples of this study predate the infection). Cell type and time point are not known. CDR3 region: CSATDNYEQYF. The CDR3 bases are TGCAGTGCTACCGACAATTACGAGCAGTACTTC.